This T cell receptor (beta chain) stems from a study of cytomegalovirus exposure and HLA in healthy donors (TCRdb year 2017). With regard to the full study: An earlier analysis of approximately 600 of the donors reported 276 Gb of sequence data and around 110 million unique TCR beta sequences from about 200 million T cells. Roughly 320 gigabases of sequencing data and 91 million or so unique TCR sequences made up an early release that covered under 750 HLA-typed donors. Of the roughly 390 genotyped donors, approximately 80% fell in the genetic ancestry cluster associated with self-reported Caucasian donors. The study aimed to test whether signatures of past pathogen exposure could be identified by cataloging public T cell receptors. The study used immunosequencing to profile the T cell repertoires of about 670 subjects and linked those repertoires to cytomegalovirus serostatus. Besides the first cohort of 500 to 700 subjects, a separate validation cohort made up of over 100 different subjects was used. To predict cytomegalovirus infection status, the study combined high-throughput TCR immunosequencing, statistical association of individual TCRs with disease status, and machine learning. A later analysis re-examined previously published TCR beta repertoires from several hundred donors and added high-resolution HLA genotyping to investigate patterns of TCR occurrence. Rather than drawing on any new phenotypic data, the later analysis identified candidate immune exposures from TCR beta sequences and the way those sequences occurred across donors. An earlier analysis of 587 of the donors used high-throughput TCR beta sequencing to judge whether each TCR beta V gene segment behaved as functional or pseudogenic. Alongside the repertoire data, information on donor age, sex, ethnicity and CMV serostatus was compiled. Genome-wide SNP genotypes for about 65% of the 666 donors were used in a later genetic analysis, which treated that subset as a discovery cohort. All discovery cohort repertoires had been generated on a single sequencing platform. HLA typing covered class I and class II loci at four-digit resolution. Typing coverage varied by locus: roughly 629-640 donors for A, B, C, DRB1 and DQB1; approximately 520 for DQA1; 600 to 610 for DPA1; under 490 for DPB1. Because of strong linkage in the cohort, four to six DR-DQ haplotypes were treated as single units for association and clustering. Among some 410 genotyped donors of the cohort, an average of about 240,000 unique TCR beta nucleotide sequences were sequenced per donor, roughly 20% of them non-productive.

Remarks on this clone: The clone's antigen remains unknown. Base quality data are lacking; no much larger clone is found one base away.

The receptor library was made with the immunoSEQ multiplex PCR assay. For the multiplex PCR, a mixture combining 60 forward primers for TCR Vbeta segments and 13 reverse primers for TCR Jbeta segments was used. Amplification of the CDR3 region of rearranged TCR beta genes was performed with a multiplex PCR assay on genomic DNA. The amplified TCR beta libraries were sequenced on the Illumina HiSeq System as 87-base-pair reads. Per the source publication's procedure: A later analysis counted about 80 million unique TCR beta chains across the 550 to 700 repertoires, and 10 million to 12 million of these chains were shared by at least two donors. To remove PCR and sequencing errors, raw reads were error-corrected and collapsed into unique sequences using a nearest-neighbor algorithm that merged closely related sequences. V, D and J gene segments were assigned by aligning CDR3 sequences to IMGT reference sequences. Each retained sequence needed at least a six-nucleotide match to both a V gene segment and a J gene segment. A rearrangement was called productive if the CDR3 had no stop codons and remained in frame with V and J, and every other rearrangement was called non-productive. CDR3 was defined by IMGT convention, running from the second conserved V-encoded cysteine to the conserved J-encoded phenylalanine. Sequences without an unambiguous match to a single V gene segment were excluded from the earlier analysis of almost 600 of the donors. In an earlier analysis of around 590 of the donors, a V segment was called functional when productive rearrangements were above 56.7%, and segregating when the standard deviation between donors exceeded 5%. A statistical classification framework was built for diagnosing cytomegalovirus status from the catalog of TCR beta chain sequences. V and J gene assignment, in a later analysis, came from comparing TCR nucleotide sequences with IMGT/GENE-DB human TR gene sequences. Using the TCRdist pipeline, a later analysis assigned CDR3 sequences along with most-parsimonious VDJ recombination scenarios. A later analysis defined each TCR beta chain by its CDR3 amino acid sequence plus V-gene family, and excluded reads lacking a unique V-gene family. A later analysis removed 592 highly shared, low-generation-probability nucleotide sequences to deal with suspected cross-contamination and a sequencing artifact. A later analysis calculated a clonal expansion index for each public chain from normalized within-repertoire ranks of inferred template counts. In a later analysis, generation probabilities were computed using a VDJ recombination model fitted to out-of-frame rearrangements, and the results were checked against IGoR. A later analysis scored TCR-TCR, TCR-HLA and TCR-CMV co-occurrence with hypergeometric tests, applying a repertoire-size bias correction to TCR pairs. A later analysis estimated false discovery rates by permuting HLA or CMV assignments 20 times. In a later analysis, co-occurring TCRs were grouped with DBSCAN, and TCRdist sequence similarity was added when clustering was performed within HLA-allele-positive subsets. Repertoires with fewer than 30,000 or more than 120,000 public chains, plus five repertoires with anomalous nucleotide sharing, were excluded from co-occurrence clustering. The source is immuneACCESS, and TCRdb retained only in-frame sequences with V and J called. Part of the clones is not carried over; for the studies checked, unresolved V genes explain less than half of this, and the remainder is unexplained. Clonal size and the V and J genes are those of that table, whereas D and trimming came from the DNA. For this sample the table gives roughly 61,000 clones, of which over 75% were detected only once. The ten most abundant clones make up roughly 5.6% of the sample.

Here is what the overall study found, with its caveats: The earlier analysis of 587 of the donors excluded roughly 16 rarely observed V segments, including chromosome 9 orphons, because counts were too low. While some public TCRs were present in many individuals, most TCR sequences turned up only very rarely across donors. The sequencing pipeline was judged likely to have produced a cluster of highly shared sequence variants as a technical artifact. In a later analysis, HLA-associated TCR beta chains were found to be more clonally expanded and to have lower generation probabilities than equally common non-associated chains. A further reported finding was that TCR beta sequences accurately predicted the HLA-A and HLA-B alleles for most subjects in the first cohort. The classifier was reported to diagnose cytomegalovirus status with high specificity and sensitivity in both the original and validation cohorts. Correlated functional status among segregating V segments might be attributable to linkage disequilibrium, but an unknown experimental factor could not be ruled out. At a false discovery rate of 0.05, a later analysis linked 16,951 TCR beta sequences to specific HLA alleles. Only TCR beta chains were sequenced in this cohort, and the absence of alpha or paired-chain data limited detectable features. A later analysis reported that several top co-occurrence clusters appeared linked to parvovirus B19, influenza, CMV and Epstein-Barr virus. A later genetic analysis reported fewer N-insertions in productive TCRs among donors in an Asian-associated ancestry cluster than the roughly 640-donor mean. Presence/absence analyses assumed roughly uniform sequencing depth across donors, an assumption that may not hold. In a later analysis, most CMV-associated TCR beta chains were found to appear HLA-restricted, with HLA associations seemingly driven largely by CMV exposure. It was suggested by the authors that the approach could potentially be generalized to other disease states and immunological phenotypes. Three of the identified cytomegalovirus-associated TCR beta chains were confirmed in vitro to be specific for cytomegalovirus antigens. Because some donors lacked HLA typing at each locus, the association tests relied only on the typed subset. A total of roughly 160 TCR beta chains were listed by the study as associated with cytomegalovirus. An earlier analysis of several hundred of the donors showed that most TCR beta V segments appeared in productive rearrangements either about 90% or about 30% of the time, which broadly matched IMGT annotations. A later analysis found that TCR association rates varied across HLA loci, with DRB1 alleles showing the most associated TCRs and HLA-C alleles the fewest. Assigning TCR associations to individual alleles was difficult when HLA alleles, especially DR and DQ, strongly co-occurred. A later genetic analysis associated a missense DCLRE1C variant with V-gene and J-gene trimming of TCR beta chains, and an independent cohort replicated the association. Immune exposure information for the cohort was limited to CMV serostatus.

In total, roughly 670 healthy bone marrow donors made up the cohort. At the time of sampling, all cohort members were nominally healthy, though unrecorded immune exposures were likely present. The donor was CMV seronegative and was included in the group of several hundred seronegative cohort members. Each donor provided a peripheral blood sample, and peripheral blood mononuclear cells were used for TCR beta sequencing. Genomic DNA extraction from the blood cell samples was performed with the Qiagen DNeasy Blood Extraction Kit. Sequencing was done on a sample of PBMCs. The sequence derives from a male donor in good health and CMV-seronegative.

CDR3 region: CASSYRGGGYTF. The sequence in DNA is TGTGCCAGTAGTTACAGAGGGGGTGGCTACACCTTC. In this chain, TRBV19 is recombined with TRBJ1-2, with TRBD1 tentatively as D gene (6 bases match). In the germline V gene (reference sequence), CDR1 corresponds to LNHDA and CDR2 to SQIVND. Including the terminal cysteine and phenylalanine, the CDR3 comprises 12 residues. Only CDR3 DNA remains: 36 bases, in frame from the first base. V is shortened by 5 bases, J by 7 bases, and the region joining them spans 11 bases. When the CDR3 is completed using the reference TRBV19 and TRBJ1-2 genes on either side, the full variable domain is DGGITQSPKYLFRKEGQNVTLSCEQNLNHDAMYWYRQDPGQGLRLIYYSQIVNDFQKGDIAEGYSVSREKKESFPLTVTSAQKNPTAFYLCASSYRGGGYTFGSGTRLTVV.